One and the same sample provided the 17 T cell receptor beta chains below, sequenced in a study of blood T cell repertoires in COVID-19. This table comes from immunoSEQ multiplex PCR, and its TCRdb copy is limited to in-frame clones, with some not included. The table has some 190,000 clones, more than 75% seen once. Sequenced material: peripheral blood. The receptors were gathered from a human donor in a cohort sampled during active COVID-19.

The chain has TRBV11-2 and TRBJ1-5; D is perhaps TRBD1 (5 bases). Trimming took 1 base from V and 4 from J, leaving 8 bases between them. The CDR3 sequence is 14 residues long. The germline V gene encodes CDR1 SGHAT and CDR2 FQNNGV. CDR3 amino acids: CASSLGGWNQPQHF. The CDR3 nucleotides are TGTGCCAGCAGCTTAGGGGGCTGGAATCAGCCCCAGCATTTT. The full variable domain, in which reference TRBV11-2 and TRBJ1-5 provide the parts outside the CDR3, is EAGVAQSPRYKIIEKRQSVAFWCNPISGHATLYWYQQILGQGPKLLIQFQNNGVVDDSQLPKDRFSAERLKGVDSTLKIQPAKLEDSAVYLCASSLGGWNQPQHFGDGTRLSIL.

This chain joins TRBV3-1 (or the pseudogene TRBV3-2) and TRBJ2-2; 16 bases agree with TRBD2. From germline, CDR1 is LGHDT and CDR2 YNNKEL (reference sequence). The CDR3 runs 16 residues. Germline trimming cut 4 bases from V and 7 bases from J; bases unmatched to any gene: 3. The CDR3 is CASSPGLAGGLGELFF. CDR3 bases: TGTGCCAGCAGCCCGGGACTAGCGGGGGGGCTCGGGGAGCTGTTTTTT.

V gene TRBV9 combines with J gene TRBJ1-3; D is possibly TRBD1 (6 bases). The germline CDR1 and CDR2 sequences are SGDLS and YYNGEE. The CDR3 has 16 residues. V lost 0 bases and J lost 2, with 12 bases in between. The CDR3 region has the DNA TGTGCCAGCAGCGTAGCTTCAGGGGTAACTGGAAACACCATATATTTT. Its protein is CASSVASGVTGNTIYF.

Only one count was recorded for this clone. This chain joins TRBV9 and TRBJ1-4; D remains unclear. V shed 0 bases and J shed 1 base, with 4 bases lying between them. This CDR3 is built from 14 residues. The germline gives CDR1 SGDLS, CDR2 YYNGEE. CDR3 in amino acids: CASSVAGTNEKLFF. For the CDR3, the DNA is TGTGCCAGCAGCGTAGCAGGAACTAATGAAAAACTGTTTTTT.

This clone occurred a few times. The chain links TRBV30 to TRBJ2-5; D perhaps matches TRBD2 (6 bases). V was pared by 0 bases and J by 4 bases, with 9 bases between. The CDR3 consists of 13 residues. Looked up from germline, CDR1 is GTSNPN and CDR2 is SVGIG (reference sequence). CDR3 protein: CAWSVNGGETQYF. The CDR3 nucleotides read TGTGCCTGGAGTGTGAACGGGGGAGAGACCCAGTACTTC.

The chain is built from TRBV30 and TRBJ1-2, with 11 bases matching TRBD1. CDR3 length equals 16 residues. J lost 5 bases, V lost 0 bases, and 8 bases had no gene match. In germline, CDR1 is GTSNPN, CDR2 SVGIG (reference sequence). This chain's CDR3 is CAWSVRSRDRGYGYTF. CDR3 in DNA: TGTGCCTGGAGTGTACGAAGCCGGGACAGGGGGTATGGCTACACCTTC.

The chain couples TRBV4-1 to TRBJ2-7, with a possible D match to TRBD1 (6 bases). V dropped 1 base and J dropped 0 bases, with 10 bases sitting between them. This CDR3 is 15 amino acids long. Germline assignment: CDR1 MGHRA and CDR2 YSYEKL. Here the CDR3 DNA reads TGCGCCAGCAGCCAAGTAAAAGGGGGCTCCTACGAGCAGTACTTC. This codes for CASSQVKGGSYEQYF.

V and J are TRBV7-2 and TRBJ2-1; D is ambiguous. From germline, CDR1 is SGHTA and CDR2 FQGNSA. This CDR3 comprises 12 residues. Deletions cut 2 bases from V and 6 bases from J, with 5 bases between. The DNA for the CDR3 is TGTGCCAGCAGCTTAACTACCAATGAGCAGTTCTTC. Its translation is CASSLTTNEQFF.

The V gene is TRBV4-1, the J gene TRBJ1-1, with a tentative D call TRBD1 (5 bases). The CDR3 covers 15 residues. Looked up from germline, CDR1 is MGHRA and CDR2 is YSYEKL. The germline V and J ends were trimmed by 2 bases and 1 base, with 11 bases remaining between them. CDR3 sequence (DNA): TGCGCCAGCAGCCAAAGTGGGCAGGGGAACACTGAAGCTTTCTTT. This gives the protein CASSQSGQGNTEAFF.

This clone was seen a few times. The chain has TRBV6-1 and TRBJ2-1; perhaps TRBD1 as D (8 bases). Trimming removed 1 base at V and 6 bases at J, with 13 bases between. Germline V gene lookup returns CDR1 MNHNS and CDR2 SASEGT. The CDR3 has 15 residues. The CDR3, as DNA: TGTGCCAGCAGTGAAGAACAGGGGGGGTCCAATGAGCAGTTCTTC. Its translation is CASSEEQGGSNEQFF.

The rearrangement links TRBV3-1 (or the pseudogene TRBV3-2) to TRBJ2-2; 8 nucleotides match TRBD2. The CDR3 is 16 amino acids. The V gene's germline CDR1 is LGHDT and CDR2 YNNKEL (reference sequence). J was trimmed by 3 bases and V by 4 bases; bases with no gene match: 7. The CDR3 sequence is CASSLQRELYTGELFF. CDR3 bases: TGTGCCAGCAGCCTACAGCGGGAGTTGTACACCGGGGAGCTGTTTTTT.

J is TRBJ2-7 and V is TRBV12-3 or TRBV12-4, with no clear D. The CDR3 consists of 11 residues. Trimming removed 8 bases at V and 2 bases at J, with 7 bases between. The CDR3: CASSTPYEQYF. The CDR3 DNA reads TGTGCCAGCTCTACCCCCTACGAGCAGTACTTC.

The V gene is TRBV12-3 or TRBV12-4, the J gene TRBJ1-5, with TRBD1 as a possible D gene (6 bases). The CDR3 is made up of 13 amino acids. Trimming left V 7 bases short and J 5 bases short, with 12 bases between. The CDR3 here is CASKQGFDQPQHF. In DNA, the CDR3 is TGTGCCAGCAAACAGGGTTTCGATCAGCCCCAGCATTTT.

V is TRBV3-1 (or the pseudogene TRBV3-2) and J is TRBJ2-7, with 12 bases matching TRBD2. CDR3 size: 14 residues. The ends lost 4 bases at V and 6 bases at J; junction bases unmatched: 4. Germline CDR1 and CDR2: LGHDT and YNNKEL (reference sequence). The DNA of the CDR3 is TGTGCCAGCAGCCGGCTAGCGGGGGGGCGCGAGCAGTACTTC. Translated, it gives CASSRLAGGREQYF.

This sequence joins TRBV4-1 and TRBJ1-2; no clear D gene. The CDR3 sequence is 14 residues long. Germline-derived CDR1 and CDR2 are MGHRA and YSYEKL. V was shortened by 0 bases and J by 7 bases, with 12 bases between the two germline ends. The CDR3 protein is CASSQDWAVSGYTF. As DNA, the CDR3 is TGCGCCAGCAGCCAAGATTGGGCCGTCTCTGGCTACACCTTC.

This clone was observed once. This sequence joins TRBV5-3 and TRBJ1-5; 8 nucleotides align to TRBD1. TRBV5-3 falls under the ORF class, with uncertain function. Germline trimming cut 3 bases from V and 5 bases from J; bases unmatched to any gene: 4. This CDR3 is built from 14 residues. Written as DNA, the CDR3 is TGTGCCAGAAGCTACAGGACAGGGTATCAGCCCCAGCATTTT. As protein: CARSYRTGYQPQHF.

This clone was observed a handful of times. The chain has TRBV7-2 and TRBJ2-1; 14 nucleotides agree with TRBD2. Unmatched junction bases numbered 7, after V lost 3 bases and J lost 9 bases. The CDR3 loop spans 16 amino acids. CDR1 SGHTA and CDR2 FQGNSA come from the germline V gene. The CDR3 loop is CASSLGTSGSGGEQFF. CDR3 nucleotides: TGTGCCAGCAGCTTGGGGACTAGCGGGAGCGGGGGTGAGCAGTTCTTC.